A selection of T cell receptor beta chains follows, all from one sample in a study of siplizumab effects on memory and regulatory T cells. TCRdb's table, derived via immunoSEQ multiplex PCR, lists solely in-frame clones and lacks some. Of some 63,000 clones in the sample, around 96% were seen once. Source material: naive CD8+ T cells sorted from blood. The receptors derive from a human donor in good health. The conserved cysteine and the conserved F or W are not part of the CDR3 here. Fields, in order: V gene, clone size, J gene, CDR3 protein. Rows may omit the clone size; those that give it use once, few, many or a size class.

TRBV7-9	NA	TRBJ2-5	ASRGGGLNQETQY
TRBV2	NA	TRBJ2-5	ASSEAGRGGYQETQY
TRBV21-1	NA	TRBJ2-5	ASMKGVGASQETQY
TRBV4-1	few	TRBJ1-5	ASSQGQGNQPQH
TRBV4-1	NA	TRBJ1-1	ASSQVGGNTEAF
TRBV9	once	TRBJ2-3	ASSPGQSTDTQY
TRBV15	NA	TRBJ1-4	ATSMSRDRINEKLF
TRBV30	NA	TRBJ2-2	AWNSGTPNTGELF
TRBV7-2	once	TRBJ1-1	ASSLEVTGNTEAF
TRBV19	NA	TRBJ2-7	ASSTQGRPYEQY
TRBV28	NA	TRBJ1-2	ASSPGTDGYT
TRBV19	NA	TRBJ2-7	ASSQGADEQY
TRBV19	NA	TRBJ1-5	ASTPVSRGNQPQH